A selection of T cell receptor beta chains follows, all from one sample in a study of T cells in Graves' hyperthyroidism and ophthalmopathy. TCRdb recomputed calls from the multiplex PCR reads with MiXCR, one row per CDR3 protein. The sample includes approximately 620,000 distinct CDR3 sequences, 15% to 20% of them seen just once. Input material: blood. The receptors come from a woman between 40 and 55 years old with Graves' ophthalmopathy. CDR3s include the opening cysteine and the closing phenylalanine or tryptophan. D genes are given only for firm matches. Not all rows give a size; the values are once, few, many and, for expanded clones, a class.

d_call: TRBD2; j_call: TRBJ2-7; v_call: TRBV27; clone_size: many; cdr3_aa: CASSTRTSSTYEQYF; cdr3_nt: TGTGCCAGCAGTACCCGGACTAGCAGCACCTACGAGCAGTACTTC
d_call: -; j_call: TRBJ1-5; v_call: TRBV24-1; clone_size: many; cdr3_aa: CATSEGHQPQHF; cdr3_nt: TGTGCCACCAGTGAGGGGCATCAGCCCCAGCATTTT
d_call: -; j_call: TRBJ1-1; v_call: TRBV29-1; clone_size: few; cdr3_aa: CSVVRGALNTEAFF; cdr3_nt: TGCAGCGTCGTAAGGGGGGCTTTGAACACTGAAGCTTTCTTT
d_call: -; j_call: TRBJ1-6; v_call: TRBV5-6; clone_size: many; cdr3_aa: CASSLPTGNSPLHF; cdr3_nt: TGTGCCAGCAGCCTGCCGACTGGAAATTCACCCCTCCACTTT
d_call: -; j_call: TRBJ1-4; v_call: TRBV6-1; clone_size: few; cdr3_aa: CASSAQGWGEKLFF; cdr3_nt: TGTGCCAGCAGCGCTCAGGGGTGGGGTGAAAAACTGTTTTTT
d_call: -; j_call: TRBJ1-2; v_call: TRBV6-1; clone_size: -; cdr3_aa: CASRKDGFYGYTF; cdr3_nt: TGTGCCAGCAGGAAGGACGGATTCTATGGCTACACCTTC
d_call: TRBD1; j_call: TRBJ2-7; v_call: TRBV5-6; clone_size: -; cdr3_aa: CASSWSTGAYEQYF; cdr3_nt: TGTGCCAGCAGCTGGTCGACAGGGGCCTACGAGCAGTACTTC
d_call: -; j_call: TRBJ2-7; v_call: TRBV6-5; clone_size: -; cdr3_aa: CASSYGQVSYEQYF; cdr3_nt: TGTGCCAGCAGTTACGGCCAGGTCTCCTACGAGCAGTACTTC
d_call: TRBD1; j_call: TRBJ2-3; v_call: TRBV12-5; clone_size: few; cdr3_aa: CASGTSGTGFPLGTDTQYF; cdr3_nt: TGTGCTAGTGGTACATCCGGGACAGGGTTTCCCTTGGGCACAGATACGCAGTATTTT
d_call: -; j_call: TRBJ1-1; v_call: TRBV19; clone_size: many; cdr3_aa: CASSNTVNTEAFF; cdr3_nt: TGTGCCAGTAGTAACACAGTGAACACTGAAGCTTTCTTT
d_call: -; j_call: TRBJ2-7; v_call: TRBV2; clone_size: -; cdr3_aa: CASSESSGSYEQYF; cdr3_nt: TGTGCCAGCAGTGAATCGAGCGGATCCTACGAGCAGTACTTC
d_call: TRBD2; j_call: TRBJ2-5; v_call: TRBV7-9; clone_size: many; cdr3_aa: CASRPREGGTQYF; cdr3_nt: TGTGCCAGCAGACCGCGGGAGGGAGGGACCCAGTACTTC
d_call: TRBD1; j_call: TRBJ2-1; v_call: TRBV7-2; clone_size: -; cdr3_aa: CASSARGQPYNEQFF; cdr3_nt: TGTGCCAGCAGCGCCAGGGGGCAGCCCTACAATGAGCAGTTCTTC
d_call: -; j_call: TRBJ2-1; v_call: TRBV6-1; clone_size: few; cdr3_aa: CASSYGDPSFGQFF; cdr3_nt: TGTGCCAGCAGTTATGGGGACCCCTCCTTTGGGCAGTTCTTC
d_call: -; j_call: TRBJ2-3; v_call: TRBV14; clone_size: -; cdr3_aa: CASSQGKVLTDTQYF; cdr3_nt: TGTGCCAGCAGCCAAGGGAAGGTACTCACAGATACGCAGTATTTT
d_call: TRBD1; j_call: TRBJ2-7; v_call: TRBV28; clone_size: few; cdr3_aa: CASTKQGYEQYF; cdr3_nt: TGTGCCAGCACGAAACAGGGGTACGAGCAGTACTTC
d_call: TRBD1; j_call: TRBJ2-2; v_call: TRBV12-3/TRBV12-4; clone_size: few; cdr3_aa: CASSDPRGHGELFF; cdr3_nt: TGTGCCAGCAGTGACCCCAGGGGGCACGGGGAGCTGTTTTTT
d_call: TRBD1; j_call: TRBJ2-7; v_call: TRBV11-2; clone_size: many; cdr3_aa: CASSLGPGQGTNEQYF; cdr3_nt: TGTGCCAGCAGCTTAGGTCCGGGACAGGGGACGAACGAGCAGTACTTC
d_call: -; j_call: TRBJ1-4; v_call: TRBV6-1; clone_size: few; cdr3_aa: CASKSEATNEKLFF; cdr3_nt: TGTGCCAGCAAGTCCGAGGCAACTAATGAAAAACTGTTTTTT
d_call: -; j_call: TRBJ2-5; v_call: TRBV6-1; clone_size: many; cdr3_aa: CASKEGWASETQYF; cdr3_nt: TGTGCCAGCAAAGAGGGGTGGGCCTCGGAGACCCAGTACTTC
d_call: -; j_call: TRBJ2-7; v_call: TRBV7-7; clone_size: many; cdr3_aa: CASSVATGSYEQYF; cdr3_nt: TGTGCTAGCAGCGTGGCCACGGGAAGCTACGAGCAGTACTTC
d_call: -; j_call: TRBJ2-2; v_call: TRBV2; clone_size: -; cdr3_aa: CASSDPRVSGELFF; cdr3_nt: TGTGCCAGCAGTGACCCACGGGTCTCCGGGGAGCTGTTTTTT
d_call: TRBD2; j_call: TRBJ2-3; v_call: TRBV10-2; clone_size: few; cdr3_aa: CASSERLAGGRTDTQYF; cdr3_nt: TGCGCCAGCAGTGAAAGGCTAGCGGGAGGGAGAACAGATACGCAGTATTTT
d_call: -; j_call: TRBJ1-5; v_call: TRBV2; clone_size: many; cdr3_aa: CASSDQVINQPQHF; cdr3_nt: TGTGCCAGCAGTGACCAGGTTATCAATCAGCCCCAGCATTTT
d_call: -; j_call: TRBJ2-3; v_call: TRBV6-1; clone_size: many; cdr3_aa: CASIGRVTDTQYF; cdr3_nt: TGTGCCAGCATAGGACGGGTGACAGATACGCAGTATTTT
d_call: -; j_call: TRBJ1-5; v_call: TRBV12-3/TRBV12-4; clone_size: many; cdr3_aa: CASSLGTGNNQPQHF; cdr3_nt: TGTGCCAGCAGTTTGGGAACAGGGAACAATCAGCCCCAGCATTTT
d_call: -; j_call: TRBJ2-1; v_call: TRBV5-1; clone_size: -; cdr3_aa: CASSQDPGVGYNEQFF; cdr3_nt: TGTGCCAGCAGCCAAGATCCGGGGGTCGGATACAATGAGCAGTTCTTC
d_call: -; j_call: TRBJ1-5; v_call: TRBV6-1; clone_size: -; cdr3_aa: CASSSGGTNQPQHF; cdr3_nt: TGTGCCAGCAGTTCGGGGGGGACCAATCAGCCCCAGCATTTT
d_call: -; j_call: TRBJ1-4; v_call: TRBV2; clone_size: many; cdr3_aa: CASKGGGFANEKLFF; cdr3_nt: TGTGCCAGCAAAGGCGGGGGTTTTGCTAATGAAAAACTGTTTTTT
d_call: TRBD1; j_call: TRBJ1-5; v_call: TRBV5-1; clone_size: -; cdr3_aa: CASSPGTGGGGNQPQHF; cdr3_nt: TGCGCCAGCAGCCCGGGGACAGGGGGCGGGGGCAATCAGCCCCAGCATTTT
d_call: TRBD1; j_call: TRBJ1-5; v_call: TRBV20-1; clone_size: few; cdr3_aa: CSARDRQGSNQPQHF; cdr3_nt: TGCAGTGCTAGAGATCGACAGGGAAGCAATCAGCCCCAGCATTTT
d_call: -; j_call: TRBJ2-7; v_call: TRBV6-1; clone_size: few; cdr3_aa: CASSEGRGAGAGEQYF; cdr3_nt: TGTGCCAGCAGTGAAGGAAGGGGTGCGGGGGCTGGGGAGCAGTACTTC
d_call: -; j_call: TRBJ2-5; v_call: TRBV15; clone_size: -; cdr3_aa: CATKETQYF; cdr3_nt: TGTGCCACCAAAGAGACCCAGTACTTC
d_call: -; j_call: TRBJ2-1; v_call: TRBV14; clone_size: many; cdr3_aa: CASSQLNSYNEQFF; cdr3_nt: TGTGCCAGCAGCCAGCTCAACTCCTACAATGAGCAGTTCTTC
d_call: -; j_call: TRBJ2-2; v_call: TRBV2; clone_size: few; cdr3_aa: CASSRARASNTGELFF; cdr3_nt: TGTGCCAGCAGCCGAGCCCGGGCATCGAACACCGGGGAGCTGTTTTTT
d_call: -; j_call: TRBJ2-7; v_call: TRBV12-3/TRBV12-4; clone_size: many; cdr3_aa: CASSPPNDYEQYF; cdr3_nt: TGTGCCAGCAGCCCCCCGAACGACTACGAGCAGTACTTC
d_call: -; j_call: TRBJ2-1; v_call: TRBV2; clone_size: few; cdr3_aa: CASSIRARGIEQFF; cdr3_nt: TGTGCCAGCAGTATCAGGGCTAGGGGTATTGAGCAGTTCTTC
d_call: TRBD2; j_call: TRBJ2-1; v_call: TRBV27; clone_size: -; cdr3_aa: CASSDSGAYNEQFF; cdr3_nt: TGTGCCAGCAGTGATAGCGGGGCCTACAATGAGCAGTTCTTC
d_call: -; j_call: TRBJ1-1; v_call: TRBV7-2; clone_size: few; cdr3_aa: CASSLVAGSDSEAFF; cdr3_nt: TGTGCCAGCAGCTTAGTAGCTGGATCCGACTCTGAAGCTTTCTTT
d_call: -; j_call: TRBJ2-2; v_call: TRBV2; clone_size: many; cdr3_aa: CASRRTLTSPQGAGELFF; cdr3_nt: TGTGCCAGCAGGAGAACCCTGACTAGCCCACAGGGCGCCGGGGAGCTGTTTTTT
d_call: TRBD1; j_call: TRBJ2-7; v_call: TRBV11-2; clone_size: -; cdr3_aa: CASSLRGTGYSQSYEQYF; cdr3_nt: TGTGCCAGCAGCTTACGAGGGACAGGGTATTCACAGTCCTACGAGCAGTACTTC
d_call: TRBD2; j_call: TRBJ2-1; v_call: TRBV7-2; clone_size: many; cdr3_aa: CASSLVAGGNNEQFF; cdr3_nt: TGTGCCAGCAGCTTAGTGGCGGGGGGGAACAATGAGCAGTTCTTC
d_call: TRBD2; j_call: TRBJ2-2; v_call: TRBV28; clone_size: few; cdr3_aa: CASSPLGLAGTGELFF; cdr3_nt: TGTGCCAGCAGTCCTTTAGGGCTAGCGGGGACCGGGGAGCTGTTTTTT
d_call: -; j_call: TRBJ2-3; v_call: TRBV11-2; clone_size: many; cdr3_aa: CASSLPGNTQYF; cdr3_nt: TGTGCCAGCAGCTTACCCGGGAATACGCAGTATTTT
d_call: -; j_call: TRBJ1-4; v_call: TRBV3-1; clone_size: many; cdr3_aa: CASSSLKAESEKLFF; cdr3_nt: TGTGCCAGCAGCTCCTTAAAGGCAGAATCTGAAAAACTGTTTTTT
d_call: TRBD2; j_call: TRBJ2-7; v_call: TRBV2; clone_size: many; cdr3_aa: CASKREGLYEQYF; cdr3_nt: TGTGCCAGCAAACGGGAGGGCCTCTACGAGCAGTACTTC
d_call: TRBD1; j_call: TRBJ2-2; v_call: TRBV27; clone_size: few; cdr3_aa: CASKTGRNTGELFF; cdr3_nt: TGTGCCAGCAAGACAGGGAGGAACACCGGGGAGCTGTTTTTT
d_call: -; j_call: TRBJ2-1; v_call: TRBV3-1; clone_size: many; cdr3_aa: CASSQRGVSTTLNEQFF; cdr3_nt: TGTGCCAGCAGCCAACGCGGTGTTTCCACCACACTCAATGAGCAGTTCTTC
d_call: -; j_call: TRBJ2-3; v_call: TRBV10-3; clone_size: many; cdr3_aa: CAISGGVSTDTQYF; cdr3_nt: TGTGCCATCAGTGGAGGGGTTAGCACAGATACGCAGTATTTT
d_call: -; j_call: TRBJ2-7; v_call: TRBV3-1; clone_size: few; cdr3_aa: CASSQDLTSLYEQYF; cdr3_nt: TGTGCCAGCAGCCAAGATTTAACAAGTCTCTACGAGCAGTACTTC
d_call: -; j_call: TRBJ1-2; v_call: TRBV9; clone_size: few; cdr3_aa: CASSVAGRGYTF; cdr3_nt: TGTGCCAGCAGCGTAGCCGGCCGTGGCTACACCTTC
d_call: -; j_call: TRBJ2-2; v_call: TRBV2; clone_size: few; cdr3_aa: CASSEVGGAPPNTGELFF; cdr3_nt: TGTGCCAGCAGTGAAGTTGGCGGGGCGCCCCCGAACACCGGGGAGCTGTTTTTT
d_call: -; j_call: TRBJ2-3; v_call: TRBV5-8; clone_size: few; cdr3_aa: CASSSQVLFFTDTQYF; cdr3_nt: TGTGCCAGCAGCTCGCAGGTACTCTTCTTCACAGATACGCAGTATTTT
d_call: TRBD1; j_call: TRBJ2-6; v_call: TRBV6-2/TRBV6-3; clone_size: many; cdr3_aa: CASSYYGTALSSGANVLTF; cdr3_nt: TGTGCCAGCAGTTACTACGGGACAGCCCTAAGCTCTGGGGCCAACGTCCTGACTTTC
d_call: -; j_call: TRBJ2-1; v_call: TRBV19; clone_size: -; cdr3_aa: CASSIGDGLYNEQFF; cdr3_nt: TGTGCCAGTAGTATAGGGGATGGACTCTACAATGAGCAGTTCTTC